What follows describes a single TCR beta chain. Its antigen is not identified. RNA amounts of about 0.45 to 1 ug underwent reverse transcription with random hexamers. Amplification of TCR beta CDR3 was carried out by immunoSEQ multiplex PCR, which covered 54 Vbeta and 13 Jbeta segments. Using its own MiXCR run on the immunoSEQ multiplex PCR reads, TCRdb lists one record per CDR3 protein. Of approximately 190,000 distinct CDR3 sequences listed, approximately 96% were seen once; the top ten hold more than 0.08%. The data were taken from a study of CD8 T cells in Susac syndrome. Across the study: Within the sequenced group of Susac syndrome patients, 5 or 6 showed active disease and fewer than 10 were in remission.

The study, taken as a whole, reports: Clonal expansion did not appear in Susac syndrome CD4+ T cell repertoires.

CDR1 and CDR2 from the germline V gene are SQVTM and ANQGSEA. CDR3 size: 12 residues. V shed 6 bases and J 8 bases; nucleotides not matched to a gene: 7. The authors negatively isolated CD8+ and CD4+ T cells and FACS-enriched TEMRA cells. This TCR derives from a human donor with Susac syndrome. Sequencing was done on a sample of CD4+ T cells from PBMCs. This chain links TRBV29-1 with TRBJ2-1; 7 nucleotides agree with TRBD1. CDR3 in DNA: TGCAGCGTAACAGGGGTTGGCGATGAGCAGTTCTTC. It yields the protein CSVTGVGDEQFF.